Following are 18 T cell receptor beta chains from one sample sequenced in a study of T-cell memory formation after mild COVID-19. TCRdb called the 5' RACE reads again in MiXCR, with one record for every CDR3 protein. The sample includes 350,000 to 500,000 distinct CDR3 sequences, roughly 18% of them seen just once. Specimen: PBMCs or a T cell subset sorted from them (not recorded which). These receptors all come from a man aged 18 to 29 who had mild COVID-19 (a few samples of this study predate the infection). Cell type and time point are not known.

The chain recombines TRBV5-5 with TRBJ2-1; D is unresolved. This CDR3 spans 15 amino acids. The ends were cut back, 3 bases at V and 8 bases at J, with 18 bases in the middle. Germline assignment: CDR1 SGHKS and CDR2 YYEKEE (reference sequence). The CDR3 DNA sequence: TGTGCCAGCAGCTCTGGACCCAGGTCCGGCTATGAGCAGTTCTTC. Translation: CASSSGPRSGYEQFF.

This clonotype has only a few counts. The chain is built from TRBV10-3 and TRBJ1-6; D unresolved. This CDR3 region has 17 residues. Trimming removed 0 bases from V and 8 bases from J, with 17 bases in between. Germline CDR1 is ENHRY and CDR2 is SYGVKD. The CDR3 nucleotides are TGTGCCATCAGTGAGTCAGGCAGAGAACTGAGGTATTCACCCCTCCACTTT. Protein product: CAISESGRELRYSPLHF.

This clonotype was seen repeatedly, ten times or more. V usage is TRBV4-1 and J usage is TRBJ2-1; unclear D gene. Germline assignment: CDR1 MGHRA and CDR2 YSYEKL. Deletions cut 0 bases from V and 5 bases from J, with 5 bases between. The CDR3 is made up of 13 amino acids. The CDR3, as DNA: TGCGCCAGCAGCCAAGATGGGGACAATGAGCAGTTCTTC. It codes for CASSQDGDNEQFF.

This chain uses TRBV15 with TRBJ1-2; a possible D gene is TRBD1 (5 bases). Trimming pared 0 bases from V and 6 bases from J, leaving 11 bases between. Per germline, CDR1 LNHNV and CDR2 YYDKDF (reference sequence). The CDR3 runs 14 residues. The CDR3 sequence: CATSRDKGSDGYTF. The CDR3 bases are TGTGCCACCAGCAGAGATAAGGGGTCCGATGGCTACACCTTC.

CDR3 nucleotides: TGTGCCAGCAGCCCTCCCCGGGGGCGAAACGAGCAGTACTTC. This gives the protein CASSPPRGRNEQYF. This chain uses TRBV12-3 or TRBV12-4 with TRBJ2-7, with D perhaps matching TRBD1 or TRBD2 (6 bases each). The CDR3 sequence is 14 residues long. V was cut by 6 bases and J by 5 bases, with 17 bases left in between.

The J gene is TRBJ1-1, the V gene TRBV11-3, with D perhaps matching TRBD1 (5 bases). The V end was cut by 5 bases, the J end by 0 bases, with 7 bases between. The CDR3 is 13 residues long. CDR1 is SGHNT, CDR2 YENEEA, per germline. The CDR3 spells CASSKTVNTEAFF. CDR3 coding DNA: TGTGCCAGCAGCAAGACAGTGAACACTGAAGCTTTCTTT.

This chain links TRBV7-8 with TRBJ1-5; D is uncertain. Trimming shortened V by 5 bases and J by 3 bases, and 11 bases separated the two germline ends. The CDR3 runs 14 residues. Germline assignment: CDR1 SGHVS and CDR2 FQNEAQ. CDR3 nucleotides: TGTGCCAGCAGCCCCGAACAGTTCAATCAGCCCCAGCATTTT. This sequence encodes CASSPEQFNQPQHF. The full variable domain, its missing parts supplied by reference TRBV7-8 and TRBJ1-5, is GAGVSQSPRYKVAKRGQDVALRCDPISGHVSLFWYQQALGQGPEFLTYFQNEAQLDKSGLPSDRFFAERPEGSVSTLKIQRTQQEDSAVYLCASSPEQFNQPQHFGDGTRLSIL.

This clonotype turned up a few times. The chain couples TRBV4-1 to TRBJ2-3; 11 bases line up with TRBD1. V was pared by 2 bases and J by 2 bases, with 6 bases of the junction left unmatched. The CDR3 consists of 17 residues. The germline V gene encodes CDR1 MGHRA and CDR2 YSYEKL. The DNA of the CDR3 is TGCGCCAGCAGCCAAACTCGGGACAGGGGGGACACAGATACGCAGTATTTT. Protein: CASSQTRDRGDTDTQYF.

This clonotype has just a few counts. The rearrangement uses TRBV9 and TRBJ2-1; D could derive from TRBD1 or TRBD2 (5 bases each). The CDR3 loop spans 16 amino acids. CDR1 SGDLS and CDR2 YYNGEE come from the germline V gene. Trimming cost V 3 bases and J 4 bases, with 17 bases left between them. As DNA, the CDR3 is TGTGCCAGCAGCGGCGAAGTAGGGACGGTGTACAATGAGCAGTTCTTC. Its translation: CASSGEVGTVYNEQFF.

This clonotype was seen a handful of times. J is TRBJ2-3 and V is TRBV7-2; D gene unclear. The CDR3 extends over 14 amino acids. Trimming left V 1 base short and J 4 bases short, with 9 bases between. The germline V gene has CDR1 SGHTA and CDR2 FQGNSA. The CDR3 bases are TGTGCCAGCAGCTTAGGTAGTGGCGCAGATACGCAGTATTTT. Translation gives CASSLGSGADTQYF.

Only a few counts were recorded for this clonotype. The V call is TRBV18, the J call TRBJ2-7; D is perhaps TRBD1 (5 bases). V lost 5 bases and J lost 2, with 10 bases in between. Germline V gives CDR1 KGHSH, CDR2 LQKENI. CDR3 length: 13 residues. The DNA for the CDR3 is TGTGCCAGCTCATCACAGGAAACCTACGAGCAGTACGTC. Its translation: CASSSQETYEQYV.

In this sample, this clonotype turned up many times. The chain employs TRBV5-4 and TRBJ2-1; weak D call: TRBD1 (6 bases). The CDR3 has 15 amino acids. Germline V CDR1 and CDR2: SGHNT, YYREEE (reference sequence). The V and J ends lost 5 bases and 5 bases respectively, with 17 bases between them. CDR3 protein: CASRHTGIRNNEQFF. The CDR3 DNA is TGTGCCAGCAGGCATACAGGGATTCGTAACAATGAGCAGTTCTTC.

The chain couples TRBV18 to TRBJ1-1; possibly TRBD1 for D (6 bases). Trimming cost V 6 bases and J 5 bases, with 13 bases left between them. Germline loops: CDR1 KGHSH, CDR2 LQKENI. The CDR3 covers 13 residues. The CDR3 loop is CASSWGGETEAFF. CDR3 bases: TGTGCCAGCTCCTGGGGGGGCGAAACTGAAGCTTTCTTT.

The CDR3 region is CSARGVQEVTEAFF. DNA for the CDR3: TGCAGTGCTAGAGGAGTACAGGAAGTCACTGAAGCTTTCTTT. The V gene is TRBV20-1, the J gene TRBJ1-1; D might be TRBD1 (5 bases). Germline CDR1 and CDR2: DFQATT and SNEGSKA (reference sequence). There are 14 residues in the CDR3. Trimming took off 1 base at V and 4 bases at J, with 13 bases between the two ends.

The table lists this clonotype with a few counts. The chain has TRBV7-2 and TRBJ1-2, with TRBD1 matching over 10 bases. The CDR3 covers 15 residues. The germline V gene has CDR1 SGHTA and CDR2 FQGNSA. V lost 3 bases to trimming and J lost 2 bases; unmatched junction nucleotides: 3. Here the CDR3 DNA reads TGTGCCAGCAGCTTCCGACAGGGGGCGAACTATGGCTACACCTTC. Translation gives CASSFRQGANYGYTF.

This CDR3 is CASSQEGQGGEPQHF. The CDR3 bases are TGCGCCAGCAGCCAAGAGGGCCAGGGGGGGGAGCCCCAGCATTTT. The rearrangement uses TRBV4-1 and TRBJ1-5, with 7 bases matching TRBD1. V lost 0 bases to trimming and J lost 8 bases; unmatched junction nucleotides: 7. This CDR3 spans 15 amino acids. Germline V lookup: CDR1 MGHRA, CDR2 YSYEKL.

CDR3 protein: CASRSQGQNTEAFF. CDR3 in DNA: TGCGCCAGCAGATCACAGGGGCAGAACACTGAAGCTTTCTTT. This chain uses TRBV5-1 with TRBJ1-1; 7 bases fit TRBD1. The ends lost 5 bases at V and 1 base at J; junction bases unmatched: 5. The CDR3 extends over 14 amino acids. Germline CDR1 and CDR2: SGHRS and YFSETQ.

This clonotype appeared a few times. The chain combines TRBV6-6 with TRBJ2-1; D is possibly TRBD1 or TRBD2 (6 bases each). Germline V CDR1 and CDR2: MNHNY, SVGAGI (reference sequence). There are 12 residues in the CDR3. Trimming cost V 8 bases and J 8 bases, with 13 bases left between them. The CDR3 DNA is TGTGCCAGCGAGGGGGACTCGGATGAGCAGTTCTTC. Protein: CASEGDSDEQFF.